The T cell receptor (beta chain) described here comes from a study of T cell repertoires in cytomegalovirus infection. Study summary: CMV infection plus the matching HLA type was flagged by public TCR beta signatures.

The germline V gene encodes CDR1 SQVTM and CDR2 ANQGSEA. After removal of 5 bases from V and 4 bases from J, the junction contained 6 bases not matched to a gene. The CDR3 totals 13 residues. TCRdb reprocessed the reads with MiXCR, giving one entry per CDR3 protein. Altogether under 850,000 distinct CDR3 sequences are present, approximately 34% being singletons, with the ten largest covering more than 2.5%. This TCR derives from a human donor in good health (CMV status not recorded). Some clones in this sample may be carry-over from other donors' samples. The sample comprised PBMCs. The chain joins TRBV29-1 to TRBJ1-2, with TRBD1 identical over 8 bases. CDR3 amino acids: CSVSDRGGYGYTF. The CDR3 nucleotides are TGCAGCGTTTCCGACAGGGGTGGCTATGGCTACACCTTC. The full variable domain, with the rest looked up from reference TRBV29-1 and TRBJ1-2, is SAVISQKPSRDICQRGTSLTIQCQVDSQVTMMFWYRQQPGQSLTLIATANQGSEATYESGFVIDKFPISRPNLTFSTLTVSNMSPEDSSIYLCSVSDRGGYGYTFGSGTRLTVV.